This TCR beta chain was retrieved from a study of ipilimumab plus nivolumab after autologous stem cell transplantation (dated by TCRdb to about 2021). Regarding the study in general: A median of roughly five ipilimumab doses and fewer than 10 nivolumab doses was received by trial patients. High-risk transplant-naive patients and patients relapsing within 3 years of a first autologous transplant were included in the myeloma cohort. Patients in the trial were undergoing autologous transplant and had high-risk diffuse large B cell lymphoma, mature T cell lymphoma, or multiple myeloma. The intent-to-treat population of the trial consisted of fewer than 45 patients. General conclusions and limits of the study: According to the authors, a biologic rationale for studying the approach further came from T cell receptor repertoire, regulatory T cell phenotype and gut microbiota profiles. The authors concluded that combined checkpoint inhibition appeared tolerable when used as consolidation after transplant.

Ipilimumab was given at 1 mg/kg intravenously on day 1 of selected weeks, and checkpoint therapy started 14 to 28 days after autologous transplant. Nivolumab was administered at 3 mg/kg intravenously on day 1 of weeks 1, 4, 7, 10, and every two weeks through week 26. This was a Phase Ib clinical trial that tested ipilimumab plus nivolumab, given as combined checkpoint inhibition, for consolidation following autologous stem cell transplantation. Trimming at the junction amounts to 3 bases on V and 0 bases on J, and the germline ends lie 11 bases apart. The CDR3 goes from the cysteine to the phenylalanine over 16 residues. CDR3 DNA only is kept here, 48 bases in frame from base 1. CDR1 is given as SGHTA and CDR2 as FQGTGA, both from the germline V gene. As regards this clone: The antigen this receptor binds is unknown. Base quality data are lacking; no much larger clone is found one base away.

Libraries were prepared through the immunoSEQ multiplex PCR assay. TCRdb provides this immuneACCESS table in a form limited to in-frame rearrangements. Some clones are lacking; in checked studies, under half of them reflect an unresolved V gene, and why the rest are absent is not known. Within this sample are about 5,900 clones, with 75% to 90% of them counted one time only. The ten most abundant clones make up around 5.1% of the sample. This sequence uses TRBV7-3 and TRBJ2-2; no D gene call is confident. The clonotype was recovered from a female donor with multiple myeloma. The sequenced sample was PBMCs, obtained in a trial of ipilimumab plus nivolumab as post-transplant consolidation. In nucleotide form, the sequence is TGTGCCAGCAGCTTGAGATCTCTGGCGAACACCGGGGAGCTGTTTTTT. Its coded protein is CASSLRSLANTGELFF.